A single sample gave rise to the 10 T cell receptor beta chains below, sequenced in a study of cytomegalovirus exposure and HLA in healthy donors. Researchers ran the PCR with 60 Vbeta and 13 Jbeta primers. The protocol was immunoSEQ multiplex PCR, while the TCRdb copy is restricted to in-frame clones and leaves out a portion. This table lists tens of thousands of clones. Source material: PBMCs. The origin of the receptors is a woman aged 50 to 60 in good health and CMV-seropositive.

This rearrangement joins TRBV6-6 to TRBJ2-1; 7 bases are a match to TRBD2. The V and J ends lost 6 bases and 1 base, in that order; junction bases with no gene match: 3. The CDR3 sequence is 14 residues long. Germline values: CDR1 MNHNY, CDR2 SVGAGI (reference sequence). Here the CDR3 reads CASRRGTSYNEQFF. DNA of the CDR3: TGTGCCAGCAGGCGGGGGACTTCCTACAATGAGCAGTTCTTC.

The V call is TRBV5-1, the J call TRBJ1-1; the match to TRBD1 covers 9 bases. This CDR3 comprises 14 residues. V was clipped by 0 bases and J by 7 bases; unmatched bases: 4. Germline lookup yields CDR1 SGHRS and CDR2 YFSETQ. The DNA for the CDR3 is TGCGCCAGCAGCTTGGGCGGGACAGGGAGTGAAGCTTTCTTT. Translation gives CASSLGGTGSEAFF.

The DNA for the CDR3 is TGTGCCAGCAGTTTAGTCTACGAGCAGTACTTC. Translated, it gives CASSLVYEQYF. V and J are TRBV6-6 and TRBJ2-7; D remains unclear. V dropped 4 bases and J dropped 3 bases, with 4 bases sitting between them. This CDR3 region has 11 residues. Germline V gene data show CDR1 as MNHNY and CDR2 as SVGAGI (reference sequence).

The V and J genes are TRBV6-1 and TRBJ1-2, with D maybe TRBD1 (5 bases). This CDR3 comprises 14 residues. Germline V gene sequence: CDR1 MNHNS, CDR2 SASEGT. Trimming cost V 6 bases and J 3 bases, with 14 bases left between them. This CDR3 is CASSPAGGDYGYTF. The CDR3 bases are TGTGCCAGCAGCCCCGCGGGGGGGGACTATGGCTACACCTTC.

The J gene is TRBJ1-3, the V gene TRBV7-9, with TRBD1 matching over 11 bases. The length of the CDR3 is 15 residues. V gave up 4 bases and J gave up 8 bases; unmatched junction bases: 7. CDR1 is SEHNR, CDR2 FQNEAQ, per germline (reference sequence). This CDR3 is CASSWTGGRVDTIYF. The CDR3 nucleotides read TGTGCCAGCAGCTGGACAGGGGGCAGAGTAGACACCATATATTTT.

V is TRBV5-4 and J is TRBJ2-3, with D possibly TRBD2 on 5 matching bases. Germline CDR1 SGHNT, CDR2 YYREEE (reference sequence). Trimming cost V 0 bases and J 1 base, with 9 bases left between them. The CDR3 loop spans 15 amino acids. The CDR3 loop reads CASSLDGIRTDTQYF. In DNA form, the CDR3 reads TGTGCCAGCAGCTTGGACGGGATCCGCACAGATACGCAGTATTTT.

V gene TRBV6-5 combines with J gene TRBJ2-7; 9 bases align to TRBD2. Germline trimming cut 2 bases from V and 7 bases from J; bases unmatched to any gene: 12. This CDR3 is built from 16 residues. Germline V gives CDR1 MNHEY, CDR2 SVGAGI. The CDR3 sequence: CASSYPRLAASGEQYF. In DNA form, the CDR3 reads TGTGCCAGCAGTTACCCAAGACTAGCGGCATCTGGGGAGCAGTACTTC.

This chain connects TRBV6-5 to TRBJ2-5; 8 bases fit TRBD2. The V and J ends lost 4 bases and 4 bases, in that order; junction bases with no gene match: 11. The CDR3 is made up of 16 amino acids. Germline loops: CDR1 MNHEY, CDR2 SVGAGI. The CDR3 region is CASSFSGTRRRETQYF. The DNA for the CDR3 is TGTGCCAGCAGTTTCTCCGGGACTAGACGTCGAGAGACCCAGTACTTC.

This chain uses TRBV18 with TRBJ1-2, with D maybe TRBD1 (6 bases). CDR3 size: 16 residues. In germline, CDR1 is KGHSH, CDR2 LQKENI. Trimming took off 4 bases at V and 1 base at J, with 16 bases between the two ends. CDR3 residues: CASSRDIAAVNYGYTF. DNA for the CDR3: TGTGCCAGCTCACGGGACATCGCGGCCGTTAACTATGGCTACACCTTC.

This sequence joins TRBV5-8 and TRBJ2-1; perhaps TRBD2 as D (5 bases). CDR1 is SGHTS and CDR2 is YDEGEE in the germline V gene. Trimming stripped 1 base from V and 0 bases from J, with 14 bases between. The CDR3 covers 17 residues. In DNA form, the CDR3 reads TGTGCCAGCAGCTTGAGGGAGAGGGTGAGCTCCTACAATGAGCAGTTCTTC. It codes for CASSLRERVSSYNEQFF.